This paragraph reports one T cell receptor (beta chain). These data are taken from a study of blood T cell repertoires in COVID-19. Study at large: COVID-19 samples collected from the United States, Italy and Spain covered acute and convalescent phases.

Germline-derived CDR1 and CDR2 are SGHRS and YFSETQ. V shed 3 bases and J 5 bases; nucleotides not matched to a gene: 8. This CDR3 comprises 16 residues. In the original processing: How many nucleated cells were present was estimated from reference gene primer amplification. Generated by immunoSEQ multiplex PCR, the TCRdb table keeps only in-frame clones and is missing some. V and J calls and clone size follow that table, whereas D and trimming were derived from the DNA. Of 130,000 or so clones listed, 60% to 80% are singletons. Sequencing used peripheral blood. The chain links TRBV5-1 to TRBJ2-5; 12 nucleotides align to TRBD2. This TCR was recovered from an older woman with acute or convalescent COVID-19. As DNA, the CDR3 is TGCGCCAGCAGCTCATCCGGGACTAGCGGGCCCGAGACCCAGTACTTC. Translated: CASSSSGTSGPETQYF.